These 10 T cell receptor beta chains were all obtained from the same sample, sequenced in a study of PD-L1 blockade in urothelial cancer. The time point is: pretreatment peripheral blood. The protocol was immunoSEQ multiplex PCR, while the TCRdb copy is restricted to in-frame clones and leaves out a portion. The sample has about 87,000 clones, 80% to 85% seen once. The specimen was PBMCs, collected around atezolizumab (anti-PD-L1) treatment. The receptors come from a man aged 55 to 69 with urothelial cancer.

The chain carries TRBV5-4 and TRBJ2-5, with D possibly matching TRBD1 (6 bases). Germline CDR1 SGHNT, CDR2 YYREEE (reference sequence). The CDR3 loop spans 14 amino acids. Trimming left V 4 bases short and J 5 bases short, with 15 bases between. The CDR3 loop reads CASSPGNREETQYF. In DNA form, the CDR3 reads TGTGCCAGCAGCCCGGGTAACAGGGAGGAGACCCAGTACTTC.

The chain joins TRBV9 to TRBJ2-7, with TRBD2 identical over 10 bases. CDR1 is SGDLS, CDR2 YYNGEE, per germline. The CDR3 contains 15 residues. Trimming at V came to 0 bases and at J to 5 bases, leaving 5 bases not matched to a gene. CDR3 in DNA: TGTGCCAGCAGCGTAGAGGCTAGCGGGAGCCACGAGCAGTACTTC. It codes for CASSVEASGSHEQYF.

This chain connects TRBV9 to TRBJ2-3; 8 positions match TRBD1. Germline CDR1 reads SGDLS; CDR2 reads YYNGEE. The CDR3 sequence is 16 residues long. Unmatched junction bases numbered 11, after V lost 3 bases and J lost 5 bases. The CDR3 is CASSARTGLFEDTQYF. The CDR3 DNA reads as TGTGCCAGCAGCGCGCGGACAGGGCTGTTCGAAGATACGCAGTATTTT.

The chain joins TRBV19 to TRBJ1-5; D perhaps matches TRBD1 (6 bases). The V end was cut by 5 bases, the J end by 6 bases, with 11 bases between. The CDR3 runs 13 residues. Germline lookup yields CDR1 LNHDA and CDR2 SQIVND (reference sequence). This CDR3 reads CASSSPDSQPQHF. The CDR3 DNA follows: TGTGCCAGTAGTTCCCCGGACAGTCAGCCCCAGCATTTT.

The table lists this clone with a few counts. This chain uses TRBV6-5 with TRBJ2-1; 9 bases fit TRBD1. Germline V CDR1 and CDR2: MNHEY, SVGAGI. V trimming: 6 bases; J trimming: 6 bases; junction bases outside the gene matches: 3. This CDR3 region has 13 residues. CDR3 sequence (DNA): TGTGCCAGCAGCGGACAGGGGCCCAATGAGCAGTTCTTC. This translates into CASSGQGPNEQFF.

The chain employs TRBV30 and TRBJ1-2; perhaps TRBD1 as D (6 bases). V was cut by 2 bases and J by 6 bases, with 10 bases left in between. The CDR3 sequence is 12 residues long. CDR1 is GTSNPN, CDR2 SVGIG, per germline (reference sequence). The CDR3 spells CAWSFSGDGYTF. In nucleotides, the CDR3 is TGTGCCTGGAGTTTTTCAGGGGATGGCTACACCTTC.

The V gene is TRBV7-9, the J gene TRBJ2-3, with 10 bases identical to TRBD2. V lost 1 base and J lost 3; bases outside the gene matches: 10. Germline V CDR1 and CDR2: SEHNR, FQNEAQ (reference sequence). CDR3 length: 18 amino acids. The CDR3 sequence: CASSLVSGGALRTDTQYF. The DNA for the CDR3 is TGTGCCAGCAGCTTAGTCAGCGGGGGGGCCTTAAGGACAGATACGCAGTATTTT.

The rearrangement joins TRBV28 to TRBJ2-3; 15 nucleotides line up with TRBD2. The CDR3 covers 15 residues. CDR1 and CDR2 (germline): MDHEN, SYDVKM. The V and J ends lost 5 bases and 6 bases, in that order; junction bases with no gene match: 3. CDR3 nucleotides: TGTGCCAGCAGTGGGACTAGCGGGAGGTCGGATACGCAGTATTTT. Amino acid sequence: CASSGTSGRSDTQYF.

This clone was seen once. The rearrangement uses TRBV5-4 and TRBJ2-7, with TRBD2 matching 13 bases. Germline assignment: CDR1 SGHNT and CDR2 YYREEE (reference sequence). The junction had 1 base not matched to a gene; V was cut back by 1 base and J by 3 bases. The CDR3 covers 15 residues. The CDR3: CASSLTSGGDYEQYF. As DNA, the CDR3 is TGTGCCAGCAGCTTGACTAGCGGGGGGGACTACGAGCAGTACTTC. Full variable domain (missing parts from reference TRBV5-4 and TRBJ2-7): ETGVTQSPTHLIKTRGQQVTLRCSSQSGHNTVSWYQQALGQGPQFIFQYYREEENGRGNFPPRFSGLQFPNYSSELNVNALELDDSALYLCASSLTSGGDYEQYFGPGTRLTVT.

In nucleotides, the CDR3 is TGTGCCAGCATCAGGAACTACAATGAGCAGTTCTTC. Translation: CASIRNYNEQFF. V gene TRBV7-2 combines with J gene TRBJ2-1, with D unclear. Germline loops: CDR1 SGHTA, CDR2 FQGNSA. The CDR3 consists of 12 residues. V was pared by 7 bases and J by 3 bases, with 7 bases between.